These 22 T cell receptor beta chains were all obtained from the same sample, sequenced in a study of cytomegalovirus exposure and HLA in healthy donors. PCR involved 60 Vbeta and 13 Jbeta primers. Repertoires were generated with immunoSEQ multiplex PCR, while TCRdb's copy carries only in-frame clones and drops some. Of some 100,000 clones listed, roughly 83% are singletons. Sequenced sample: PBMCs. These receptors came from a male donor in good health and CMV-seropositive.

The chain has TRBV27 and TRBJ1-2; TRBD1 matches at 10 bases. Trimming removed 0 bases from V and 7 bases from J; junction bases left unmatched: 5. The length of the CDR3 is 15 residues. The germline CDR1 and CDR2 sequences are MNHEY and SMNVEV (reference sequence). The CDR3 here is CASSLSGQGGFGYTF. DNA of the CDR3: TGTGCCAGCAGTTTATCTGGACAGGGGGGATTTGGCTACACCTTC.

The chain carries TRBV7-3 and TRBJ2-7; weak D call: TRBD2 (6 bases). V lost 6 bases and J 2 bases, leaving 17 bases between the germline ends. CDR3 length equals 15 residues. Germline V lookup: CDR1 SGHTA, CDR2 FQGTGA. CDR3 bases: TGTGCCAGCAGTTATTTCGCTAGCGAAGCCTACGAGCAGTACTTC. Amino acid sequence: CASSYFASEAYEQYF.

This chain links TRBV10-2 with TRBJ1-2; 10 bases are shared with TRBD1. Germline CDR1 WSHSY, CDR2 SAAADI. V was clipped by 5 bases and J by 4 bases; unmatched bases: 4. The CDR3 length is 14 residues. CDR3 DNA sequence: TGCGCCAGCAGTCCGACAGGGGGCGGCTATGGCTACACCTTC. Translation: CASSPTGGGYGYTF.

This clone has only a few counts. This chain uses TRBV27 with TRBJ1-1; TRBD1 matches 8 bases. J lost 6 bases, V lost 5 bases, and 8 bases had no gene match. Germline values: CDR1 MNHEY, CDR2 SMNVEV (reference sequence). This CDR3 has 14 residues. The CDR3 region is CASSPGQVVSEAFF. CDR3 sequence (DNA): TGTGCCAGCAGTCCGGGACAGGTTGTTTCTGAAGCTTTCTTT.

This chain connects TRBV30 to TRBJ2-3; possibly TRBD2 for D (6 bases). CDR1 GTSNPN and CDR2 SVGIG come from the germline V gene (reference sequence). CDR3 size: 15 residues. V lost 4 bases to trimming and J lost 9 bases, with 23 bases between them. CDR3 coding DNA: TGTGCCTGGAAGTTGGAGGGGCAGGGTCTCGAAACGCAGTATTTT. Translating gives CAWKLEGQGLETQYF.

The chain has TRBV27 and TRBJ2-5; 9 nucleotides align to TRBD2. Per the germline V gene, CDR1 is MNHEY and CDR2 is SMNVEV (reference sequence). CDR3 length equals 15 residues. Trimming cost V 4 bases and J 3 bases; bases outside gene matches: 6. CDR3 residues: CASSSLAGLKETQYF. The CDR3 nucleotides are TGTGCCAGCAGTTCCCTAGCGGGGTTAAAAGAGACCCAGTACTTC.

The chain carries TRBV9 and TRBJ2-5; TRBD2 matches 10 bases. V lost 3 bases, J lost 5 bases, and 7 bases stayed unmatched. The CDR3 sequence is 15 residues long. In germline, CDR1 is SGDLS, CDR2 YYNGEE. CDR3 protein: CASSASGGADETQYF. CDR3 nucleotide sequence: TGTGCCAGCAGCGCGAGCGGGGGGGCCGACGAGACCCAGTACTTC.

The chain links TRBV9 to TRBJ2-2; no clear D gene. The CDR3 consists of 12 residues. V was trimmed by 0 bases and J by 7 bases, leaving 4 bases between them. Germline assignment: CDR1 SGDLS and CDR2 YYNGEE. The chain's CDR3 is CASSVAGGELFF. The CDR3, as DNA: TGTGCCAGCAGCGTAGCGGGCGGGGAGCTGTTTTTT.

CDR3 DNA sequence: TGTGCCAGCAGCTTGGCCGGGCAGGGAAGTCAGCCCCAGCATTTT. Residues: CASSLAGQGSQPQHF. The rearrangement uses TRBV5-6 and TRBJ1-5; TRBD1 might be the D (5 bases). The V end was cut by 0 bases, the J end by 6 bases, with 13 bases between. CDR1 and CDR2 (germline): SGHDT, YYEEEE. The CDR3 has 15 amino acids.

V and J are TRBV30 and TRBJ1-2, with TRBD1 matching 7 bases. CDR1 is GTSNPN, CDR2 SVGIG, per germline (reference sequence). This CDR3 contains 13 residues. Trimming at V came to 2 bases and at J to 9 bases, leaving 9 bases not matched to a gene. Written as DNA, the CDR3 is TGTGCCTGGAGTTGGGAACACAGGGGTAGCTACACCTTC. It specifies CAWSWEHRGSYTF.

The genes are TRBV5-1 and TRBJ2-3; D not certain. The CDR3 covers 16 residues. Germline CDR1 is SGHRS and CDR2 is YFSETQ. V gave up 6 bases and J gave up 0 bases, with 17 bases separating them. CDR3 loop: CASTQYVGWSTDTQYF. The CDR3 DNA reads TGCGCCAGCACCCAGTATGTGGGCTGGAGCACAGATACGCAGTATTTT.

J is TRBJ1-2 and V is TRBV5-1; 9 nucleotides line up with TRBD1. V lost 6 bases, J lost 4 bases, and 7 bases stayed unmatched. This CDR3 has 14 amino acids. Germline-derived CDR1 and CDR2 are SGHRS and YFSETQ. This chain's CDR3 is CASTTGGEGYGYTF. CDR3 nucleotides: TGCGCCAGCACCACAGGGGGCGAAGGCTATGGCTACACCTTC.

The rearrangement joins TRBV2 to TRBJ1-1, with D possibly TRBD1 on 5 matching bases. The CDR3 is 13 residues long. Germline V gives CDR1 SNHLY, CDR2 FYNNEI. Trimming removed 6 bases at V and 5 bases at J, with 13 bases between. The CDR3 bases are TGTGCCAGCAGGAGCGGGGCAGGGACTGAAGCTTTCTTT. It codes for CASRSGAGTEAFF.

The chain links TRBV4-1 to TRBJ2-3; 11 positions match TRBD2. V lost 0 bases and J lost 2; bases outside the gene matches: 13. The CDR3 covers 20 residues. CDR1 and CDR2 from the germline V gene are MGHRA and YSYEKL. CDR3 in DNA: TGCGCCAGCAGCCAAGATGGACTAGCGGGTTCCTCTTTCTCCACAGATACGCAGTATTTT. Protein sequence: CASSQDGLAGSSFSTDTQYF.

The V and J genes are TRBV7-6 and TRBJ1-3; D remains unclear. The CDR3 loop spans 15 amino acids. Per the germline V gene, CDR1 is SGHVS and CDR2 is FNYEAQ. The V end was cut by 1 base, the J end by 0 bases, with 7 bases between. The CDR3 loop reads CASSLGQASGNTIYF. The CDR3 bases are TGTGCCAGCAGCTTAGGTCAGGCCTCTGGAAACACCATATATTTT.

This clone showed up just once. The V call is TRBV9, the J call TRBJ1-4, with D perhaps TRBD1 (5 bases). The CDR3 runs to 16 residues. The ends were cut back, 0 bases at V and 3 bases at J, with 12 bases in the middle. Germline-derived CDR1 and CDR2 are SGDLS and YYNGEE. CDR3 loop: CASSVAPPGANEKLFF. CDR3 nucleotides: TGTGCCAGCAGCGTAGCCCCCCCGGGGGCTAATGAAAAACTGTTTTTT. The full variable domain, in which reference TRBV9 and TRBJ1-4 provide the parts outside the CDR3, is DSGVTQTPKHLITATGQRVTLRCSPRSGDLSVYWYQQSLDQGLQFLIQYYNGEERAKGNILERFSAQQFPDLHSELNLSSLELGDSALYFCASSVAPPGANEKLFFGSGTQLSVL.

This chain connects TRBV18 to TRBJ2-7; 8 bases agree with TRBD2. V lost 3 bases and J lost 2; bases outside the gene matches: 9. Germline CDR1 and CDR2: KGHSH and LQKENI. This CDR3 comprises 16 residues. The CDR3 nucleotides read TGTGCCAGCTCACCCCTTGGACTAGCAGTCCCCTACGAGCAGTACTTC. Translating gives CASSPLGLAVPYEQYF.

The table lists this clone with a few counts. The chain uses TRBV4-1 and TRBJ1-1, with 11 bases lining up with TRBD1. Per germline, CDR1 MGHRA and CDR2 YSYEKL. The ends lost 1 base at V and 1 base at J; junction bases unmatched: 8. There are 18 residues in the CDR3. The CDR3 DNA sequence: TGCGCCAGCAGCCAAGTTATGGGACAGGGGGGTAGGAACACTGAAGCTTTCTTT. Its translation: CASSQVMGQGGRNTEAFF.

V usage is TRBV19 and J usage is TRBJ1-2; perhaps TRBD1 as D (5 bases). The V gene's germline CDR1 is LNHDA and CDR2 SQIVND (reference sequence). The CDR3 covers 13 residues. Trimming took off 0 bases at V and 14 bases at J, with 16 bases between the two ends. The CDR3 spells CASSIDLTGMWTF. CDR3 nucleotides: TGTGCCAGTAGTATAGATCTAACAGGAATGTGGACCTTC.

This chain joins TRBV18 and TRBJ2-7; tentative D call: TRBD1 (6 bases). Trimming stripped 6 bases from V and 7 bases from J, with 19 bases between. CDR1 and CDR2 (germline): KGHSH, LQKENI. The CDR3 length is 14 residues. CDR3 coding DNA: TGTGCCAGCTCCCACCGGGACATTGGACCGGAGCAGTACTTC. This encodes CASSHRDIGPEQYF.

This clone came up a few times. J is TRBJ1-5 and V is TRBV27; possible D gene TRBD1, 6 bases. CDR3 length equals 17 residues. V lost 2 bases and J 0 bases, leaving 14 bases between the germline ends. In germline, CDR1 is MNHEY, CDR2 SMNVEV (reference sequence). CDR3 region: CASSLGRGTYSNQPQHF. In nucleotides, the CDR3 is TGTGCCAGCAGTTTAGGCAGGGGTACATATAGCAATCAGCCCCAGCATTTT.

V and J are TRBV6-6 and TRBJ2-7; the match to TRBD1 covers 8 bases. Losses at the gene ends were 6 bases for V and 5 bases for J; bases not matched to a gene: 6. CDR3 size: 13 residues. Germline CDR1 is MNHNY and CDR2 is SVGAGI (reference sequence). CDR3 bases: TGTGCCAGCAGGTTGGACAGGGACCACGAGCAGTACTTC. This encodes CASRLDRDHEQYF.